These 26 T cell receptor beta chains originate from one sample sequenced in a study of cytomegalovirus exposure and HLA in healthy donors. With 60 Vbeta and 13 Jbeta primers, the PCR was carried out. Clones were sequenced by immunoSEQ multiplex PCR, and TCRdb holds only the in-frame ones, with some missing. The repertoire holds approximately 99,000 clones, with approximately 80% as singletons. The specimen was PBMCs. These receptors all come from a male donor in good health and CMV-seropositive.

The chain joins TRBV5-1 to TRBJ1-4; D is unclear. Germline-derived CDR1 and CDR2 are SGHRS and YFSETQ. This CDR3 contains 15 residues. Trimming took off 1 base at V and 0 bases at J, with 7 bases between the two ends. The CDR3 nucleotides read TGCGCCAGCAGCTTGCGAGGTTCAACTAATGAAAAACTGTTTTTT. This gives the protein CASSLRGSTNEKLFF.

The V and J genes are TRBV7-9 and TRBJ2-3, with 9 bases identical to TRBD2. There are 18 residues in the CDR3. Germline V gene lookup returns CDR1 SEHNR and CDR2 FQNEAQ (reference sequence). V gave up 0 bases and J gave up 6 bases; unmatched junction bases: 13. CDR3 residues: CASSLAGLATQHTDTQYF. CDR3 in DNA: TGTGCCAGCAGCTTAGCGGGACTAGCCACCCAACACACGGATACGCAGTATTTT.

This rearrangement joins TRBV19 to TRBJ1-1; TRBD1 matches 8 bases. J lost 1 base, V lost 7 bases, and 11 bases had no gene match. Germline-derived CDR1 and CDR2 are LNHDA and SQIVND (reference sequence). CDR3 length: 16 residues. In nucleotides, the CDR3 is TGTGCCAGTATGTGGGGCAGGGGGCTTGGGAACACTGAAGCTTTCTTT. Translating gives CASMWGRGLGNTEAFF.

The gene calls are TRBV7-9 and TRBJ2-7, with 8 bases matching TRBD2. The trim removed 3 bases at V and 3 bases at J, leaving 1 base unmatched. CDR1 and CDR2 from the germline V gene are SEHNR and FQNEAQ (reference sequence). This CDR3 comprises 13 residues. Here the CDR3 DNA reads TGTGCCAGCAGCTTGGCGGGGGGCTACGAGCAGTACTTC. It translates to CASSLAGGYEQYF.

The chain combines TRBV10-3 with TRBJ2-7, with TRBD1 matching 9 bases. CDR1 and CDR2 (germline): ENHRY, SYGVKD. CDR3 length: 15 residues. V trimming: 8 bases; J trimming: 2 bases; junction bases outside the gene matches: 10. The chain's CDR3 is CAIGVGQGRPYEQYF. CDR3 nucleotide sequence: TGTGCCATCGGAGTCGGACAGGGGAGGCCCTACGAGCAGTACTTC.

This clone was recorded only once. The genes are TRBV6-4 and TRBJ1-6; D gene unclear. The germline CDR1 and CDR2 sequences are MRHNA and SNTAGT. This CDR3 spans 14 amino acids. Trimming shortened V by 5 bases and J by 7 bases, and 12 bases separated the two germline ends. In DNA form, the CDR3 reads TGTGCCAGCAGTTCCGACACAAGAAATTCACCCCTCCACTTT. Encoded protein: CASSSDTRNSPLHF.

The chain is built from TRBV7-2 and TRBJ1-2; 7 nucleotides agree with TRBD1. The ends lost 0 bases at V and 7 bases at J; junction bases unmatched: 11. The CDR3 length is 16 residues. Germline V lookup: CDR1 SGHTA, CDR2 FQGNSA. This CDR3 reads CASSLAPGTALRGYTF. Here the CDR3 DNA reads TGTGCCAGCAGCTTAGCCCCAGGGACAGCCCTTCGTGGCTACACCTTC.

The CDR3 bases are TGTGCCAGCAGTTTAGTGTGGGGAGCGGGCGGCACAGATACGCAGTATTTT. It codes for CASSLVWGAGGTDTQYF. This chain uses TRBV27 with TRBJ2-3, with a possible D match to TRBD2 (6 bases). The CDR3 consists of 17 residues. Deletions cut 2 bases from V and 1 base from J, with 16 bases between. Germline V CDR1 and CDR2: MNHEY, SMNVEV (reference sequence).

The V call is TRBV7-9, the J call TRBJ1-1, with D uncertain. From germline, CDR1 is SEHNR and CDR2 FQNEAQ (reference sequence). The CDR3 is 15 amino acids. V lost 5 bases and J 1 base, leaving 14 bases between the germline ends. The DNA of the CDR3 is TGTGCCAGCAGCCCTACTGTGGCGGCGAACACTGAAGCTTTCTTT. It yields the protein CASSPTVAANTEAFF. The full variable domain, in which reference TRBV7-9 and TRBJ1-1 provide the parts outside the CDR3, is DTGVSQNPRHKITKRGQNVTFRCDPISEHNRLYWYRQTLGQGPEFLTYFQNEAQLEKSRLLSDRFSAERPKGSFSTLEIQRTEQGDSAMYLCASSPTVAANTEAFFGQGTRLTVV.

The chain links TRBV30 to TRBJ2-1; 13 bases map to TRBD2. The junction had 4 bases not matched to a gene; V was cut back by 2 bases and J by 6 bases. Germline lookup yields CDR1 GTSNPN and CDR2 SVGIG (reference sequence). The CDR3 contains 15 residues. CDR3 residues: CAWSSGLAGPNEQFF. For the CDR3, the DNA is TGTGCCTGGAGTTCGGGACTAGCGGGGCCCAATGAGCAGTTCTTC.

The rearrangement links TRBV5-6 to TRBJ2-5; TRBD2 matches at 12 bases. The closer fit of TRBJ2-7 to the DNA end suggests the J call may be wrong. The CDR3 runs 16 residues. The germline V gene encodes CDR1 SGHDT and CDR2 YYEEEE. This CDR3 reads CASSPPTSGGHYEQYF. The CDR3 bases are TGTGCCAGCAGCCCCCCGACTAGCGGGGGACACTACGAGCAGTACTTC.

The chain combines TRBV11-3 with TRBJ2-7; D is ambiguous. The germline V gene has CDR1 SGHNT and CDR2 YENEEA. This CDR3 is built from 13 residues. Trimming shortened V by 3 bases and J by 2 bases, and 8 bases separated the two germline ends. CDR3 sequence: CASSLERTYEQYF. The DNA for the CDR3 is TGTGCCAGCAGCTTGGAGAGGACCTACGAGCAGTACTTC.

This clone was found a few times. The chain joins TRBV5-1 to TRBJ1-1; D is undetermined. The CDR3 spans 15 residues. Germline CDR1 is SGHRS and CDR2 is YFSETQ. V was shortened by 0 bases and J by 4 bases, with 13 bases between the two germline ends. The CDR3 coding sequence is TGCGCCAGCAGCTTGGTTGAGGGTGTGGGCACTGAAGCTTTCTTT. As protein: CASSLVEGVGTEAFF.

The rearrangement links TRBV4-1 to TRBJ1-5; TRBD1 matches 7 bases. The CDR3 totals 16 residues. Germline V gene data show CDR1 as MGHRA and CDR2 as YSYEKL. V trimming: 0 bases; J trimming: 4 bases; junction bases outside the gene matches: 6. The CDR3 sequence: CASSQDGRGSNQPQHF. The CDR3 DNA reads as TGCGCCAGCAGCCAAGATGGCAGGGGGTCGAATCAGCCCCAGCATTTT.

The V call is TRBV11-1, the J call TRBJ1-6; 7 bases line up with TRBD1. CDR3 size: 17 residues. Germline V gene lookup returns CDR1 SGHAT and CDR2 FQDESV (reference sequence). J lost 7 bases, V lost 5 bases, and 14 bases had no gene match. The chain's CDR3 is CASSPHRTGVGNSPLHF. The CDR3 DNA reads TGTGCCAGCAGCCCCCATCGAACAGGGGTGGGAAATTCACCCCTCCACTTT.

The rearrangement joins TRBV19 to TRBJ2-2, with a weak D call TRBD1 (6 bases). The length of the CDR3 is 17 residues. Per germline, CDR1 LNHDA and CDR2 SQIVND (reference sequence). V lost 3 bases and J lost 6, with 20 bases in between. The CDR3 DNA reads TGTGCCAGTAGTATCTTTCTCAGGGGAGATAGGTCCGGGGAGCTGTTTTTT. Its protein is CASSIFLRGDRSGELFF.

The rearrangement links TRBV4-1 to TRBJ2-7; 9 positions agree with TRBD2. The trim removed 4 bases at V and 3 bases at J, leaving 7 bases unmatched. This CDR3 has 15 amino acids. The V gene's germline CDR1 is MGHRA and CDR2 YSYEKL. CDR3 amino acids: CASSLPTSGDYEQYF. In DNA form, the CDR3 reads TGCGCCAGCAGCCTACCGACTAGCGGTGACTACGAGCAGTACTTC.

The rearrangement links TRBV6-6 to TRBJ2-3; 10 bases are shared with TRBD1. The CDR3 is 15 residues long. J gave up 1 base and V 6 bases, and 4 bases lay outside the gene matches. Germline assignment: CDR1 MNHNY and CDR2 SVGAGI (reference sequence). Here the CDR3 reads CASRPGQGRTDTQYF. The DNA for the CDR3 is TGTGCCAGCAGGCCGGGACAGGGGCGCACAGATACGCAGTATTTT.

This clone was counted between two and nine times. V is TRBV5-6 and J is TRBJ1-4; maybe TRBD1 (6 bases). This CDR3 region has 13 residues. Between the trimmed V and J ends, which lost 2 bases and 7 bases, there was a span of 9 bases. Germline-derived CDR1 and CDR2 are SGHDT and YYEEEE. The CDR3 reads CASSLNRVEKLFF. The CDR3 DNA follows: TGTGCCAGCAGCTTAAACAGGGTTGAAAAACTGTTTTTT.

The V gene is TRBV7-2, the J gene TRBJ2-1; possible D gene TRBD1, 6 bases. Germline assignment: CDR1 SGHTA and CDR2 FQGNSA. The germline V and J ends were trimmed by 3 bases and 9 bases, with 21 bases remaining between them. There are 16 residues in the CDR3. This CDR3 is CASSFYLTGKDVEQFF. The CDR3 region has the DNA TGTGCCAGCAGCTTTTACCTCACAGGGAAAGACGTTGAGCAGTTCTTC.

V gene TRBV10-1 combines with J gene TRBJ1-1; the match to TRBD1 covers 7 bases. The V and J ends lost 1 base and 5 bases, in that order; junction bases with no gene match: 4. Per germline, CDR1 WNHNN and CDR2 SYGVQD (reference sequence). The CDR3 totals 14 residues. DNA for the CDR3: TGCGCCAGCAGTGAGTTGCAGGGGGGAACTGAAGCTTTCTTT. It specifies CASSELQGGTEAFF.

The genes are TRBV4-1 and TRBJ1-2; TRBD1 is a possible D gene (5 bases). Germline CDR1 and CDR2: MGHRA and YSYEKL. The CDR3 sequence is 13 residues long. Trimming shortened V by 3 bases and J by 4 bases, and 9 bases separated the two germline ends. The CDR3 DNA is TGCGCCAGCAGCCAGGGGCCGACCTATGGCTACACCTTC. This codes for CASSQGPTYGYTF.

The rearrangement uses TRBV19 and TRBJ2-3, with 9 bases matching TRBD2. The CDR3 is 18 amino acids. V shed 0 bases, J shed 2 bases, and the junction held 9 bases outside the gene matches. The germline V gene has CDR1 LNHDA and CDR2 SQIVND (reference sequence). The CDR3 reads CASSIDFPGLAFTDTQYF. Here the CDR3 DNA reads TGTGCCAGTAGTATAGATTTCCCGGGACTAGCCTTCACAGATACGCAGTATTTT.

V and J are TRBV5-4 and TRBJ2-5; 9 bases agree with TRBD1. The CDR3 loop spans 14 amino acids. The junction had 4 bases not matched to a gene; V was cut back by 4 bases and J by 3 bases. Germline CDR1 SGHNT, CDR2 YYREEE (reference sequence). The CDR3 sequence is CASSLGDREETQYF. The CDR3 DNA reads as TGTGCCAGCAGCCTGGGGGACAGGGAAGAGACCCAGTACTTC.

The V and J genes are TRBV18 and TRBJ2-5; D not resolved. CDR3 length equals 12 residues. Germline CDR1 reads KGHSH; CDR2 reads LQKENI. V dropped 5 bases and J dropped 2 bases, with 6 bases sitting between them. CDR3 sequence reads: CASSSKQETQYF. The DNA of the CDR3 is TGTGCCAGCTCATCTAAGCAAGAGACCCAGTACTTC. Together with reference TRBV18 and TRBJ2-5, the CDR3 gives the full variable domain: NAGVMQNPRHLVRRRGQEARLRCSPMKGHSHVYWYRQLPEEGLKFMVYLQKENIIDESGMPKERFSAEFPKEGPSILRIQQVVRGDSAAYFCASSSKQETQYFGPGTRLLVL.

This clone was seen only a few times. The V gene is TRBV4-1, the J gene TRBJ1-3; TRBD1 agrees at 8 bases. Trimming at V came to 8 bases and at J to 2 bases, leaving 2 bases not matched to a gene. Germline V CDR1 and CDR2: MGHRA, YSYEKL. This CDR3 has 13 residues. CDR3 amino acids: CASARGPGNTIYF. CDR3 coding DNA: TGCGCCAGCGCCAGGGGGCCTGGAAACACCATATATTTT.